This TCR beta chain was documented in a study of molecular identifiers for immune sequencing clone quantification listed by TCRdb under 2018. With regard to the full study: For a replicate experiment, RNA from roughly 18,000 or 92,000 naive CD8 T cells was divided into five aliquots, of which four were sequenced. CD8 T cells were used in a methods study to benchmark molecular-identifier clustering-based TCR repertoire sequencing (MIDCIRS) and TCR RNA copy counting.

Receptor libraries were prepared by PCR. The instrument was a NextSeq 500. Bulk TCR libraries were generated as previously described, with the TCR primers listed in Table S5 used. Total RNA was purified with the Qiagen AllPrep DNA/RNA kit. Before analysis, reads from multiple sequencing runs of the same library were pooled. From the authors' description of their analysis: Reads were retained only if an exact TCR constant sequence was present, and the retained reads were trimmed to 150 nt and grouped according to their 12-nt molecular barcodes. Reads within each barcode group were sub-clustered using a 15% Levenshtein threshold, and quality-weighted consensus sequences were constructed for each RNA molecule. Non-functional sequences were excluded, and lower-count sequences lying one edit away from another sequence were also excluded. On the basis of fitting two negative binomial distributions, barcode sub-clusters with fewer than 20% of the maximum read count were discarded. TCRdb applied fastp at Q25 and MiXCR to the public reads, then kept only in-frame beta chains. Here each entry gathers all rows of one CDR3 protein and keeps the most common genes and DNA. These V and J calls are TCRdb output, not the study's own analysis. This sample has under 600,000 distinct CDR3 sequences in its table, and about 25% of those were observed once. Around 0.8% of the sample comes from the top ten.

Concerning this clonotype itself: Its antigen remains undetermined. A much larger clone lies one base from this, so it may be a read error.

What the work shows at the level of the full study, not this receptor alone: Spiked-in Jurkat TCR RNA (approximately eleven copies' worth), which is not part of the donor repertoire, was contained in the naive libraries. About 3 recovered TCR RNA copies per cell were obtained by modeling, versus about 10 by digital PCR, implying a capture efficiency of about 30%. Clones above 20 RNA copies held over 99% of molecules in CMV-specific effector cells but under 1% in naive cells. When barcode sub-clustering was omitted, TCR diversity was inflated by chimeric consensus sequences, with chimeras reaching as high as 47%. Identical TCR molecules sharing a barcode could cause highly expanded clone sizes to be underestimated. A single cell's worth of spiked-in Jurkat TCR RNA was reported detectable even among around 1 million naive CD8 T cells.

Libraries of naive CD8 T cells were generated from roughly 20,000 to 1,000,000 sorted cells, with 10%, 30% or 50% of the purified RNA used. On a BD FACSAria II, naive CD8 T cells were FACS-sorted as CD8+CD4-CCR7+CD45RA+ and collected into RLT Plus buffer. To test detection sensitivity, Jurkat RNA equivalent to nine to ten TCR copies was spiked into samples of about 19,000-1,000,000 naive CD8 T cells. Enrichment of CD8 T cells was performed with RosetteSep CD8+ T Cell Enrichment Cocktail and Ficoll-Paque, after which ACK red cell lysis was carried out. This TCR was recovered from a human donor in good health. Some libraries in this study had Jurkat cell RNA spiked in. Sequencing used naive CD8+ T cells from blood, with Jurkat cell RNA spiked in. The cell subset or site label corresponds to: FACS-sorted CD8+CD4-CCR7+CD45RA+ naive T cells.

The CDR3 reads CASTTLPSEGNQPQHF. The DNA sequence is given as TGTGCCAGCACCACCCTCCCCAGTGAGGGCAATCAGCCCCAGCATTTT. The chain was built from TRBV12-3 or TRBV12-4 and TRBJ1-5; the D gene remains uncertain. A distance of 18 bases separates the germline ends of V and J, which lose 7 bases and 2 bases respectively. From the cysteine through the phenylalanine, the CDR3 covers 16 amino acids. Kept here is only the CDR3 DNA, which spans 48 bases and is read in frame from base 1.